Listed below are T cell receptor beta chains from one sample, sequenced in a study of blood T cells in healthy people across ages. TCRdb independently ran MiXCR on the 5' RACE reads; one entry per CDR3 protein. Of roughly 800,000 distinct CDR3 sequences in the sample, 58% were seen once. Input material: blood. The origin of the receptors is a man younger than 45 in good health. Each CDR3 is given with its conserved first and last residue.

J | V | CDR3
TRBJ1-1 | TRBV2 | CASRARGLNTEAFF
TRBJ1-1 | TRBV12-3/TRBV12-4 | CASSSQNGNTEAFF
TRBJ2-3 | TRBV27 | CASSLMRLPSTDTQYF
TRBJ2-3 | TRBV10-3 | CAISDPQGRADTQYF
NA | TRBV11-1 | CASSSPGQIPYEQYF
TRBJ2-7 | TRBV28 | CASSLGQEPEQYF
TRBJ2-7 | TRBV4-2 | CASSQGGDREQYF
TRBJ2-4 | TRBV5-1 | CASSPVALAGGRAKNIQYF
TRBJ1-5 | TRBV27 | CASSSLGLTPNQPQHF
TRBJ2-5 | TRBV20-1 | CSARRGAGQETQYF
TRBJ1-2 | TRBV7-8 | CASSSVPGQGNNYGYTF
TRBJ2-2 | TRBV11-1 | CASRPRAGTGELFF
TRBJ2-1 | TRBV24-1 | CATSDLAGDLLSYNEQFF
TRBJ1-2 | TRBV6-5 | CASSYNGGYTF
TRBJ2-3 | TRBV4-2 | CASSQTPGPYTDTQYF
TRBJ1-5 | TRBV20-1 | CSASSTGIDQPQHF
TRBJ2-4 | TRBV20-1 | CSARDSGGAGNIQYF
TRBJ2-1 | TRBV20-1 | CSARSLLGVNYNEQFF
TRBJ2-3 | TRBV12-3/TRBV12-4 | CASSLSVRDPDTQYF
TRBJ2-7 | TRBV20-1 | CSARGFTGNGKYEQYF
TRBJ2-1 | TRBV6-2/TRBV6-3 | CASSYRATYSNEQFF
TRBJ2-7 | TRBV7-2 | CASSSSGGSYEQYF
TRBJ2-1 | TRBV6-2/TRBV6-3 | CASSDMAGQGRSFF
TRBJ2-6 | TRBV5-1 | CASTLQGTSSGANVLTF
TRBJ1-2 | TRBV6-5 | CASSYSSRLSNYGYTF
TRBJ1-1 | TRBV20-1 | CSASRKGGGRAFF
TRBJ2-4 | TRBV12-3/TRBV12-4 | CAGSSIRTKNIQYF
TRBJ2-1 | TRBV29-1 | CSVALGQGTSYNEQFF
TRBJ1-2 | TRBV29-1 | CSVEETNYGYTF
NA | TRBV20-1 | CSASPTLDYEQYF
TRBJ2-6 | TRBV11-2 | CASSFLRSSGANVLTF
TRBJ1-2 | TRBV10-3 | CAISDSTRRSNYGYTF
TRBJ2-5 | TRBV2 | CASNGGASGAQYF
TRBJ2-1 | TRBV20-1 | CSATPTSGRGYNEQFF
NA | TRBV24-1 | CATSAGSGRKIYNEQYF
TRBJ1-2 | TRBV27 | CASSVNRVDGYTF
TRBJ2-7 | TRBV20-1 | CSSRGTSDYEQYF